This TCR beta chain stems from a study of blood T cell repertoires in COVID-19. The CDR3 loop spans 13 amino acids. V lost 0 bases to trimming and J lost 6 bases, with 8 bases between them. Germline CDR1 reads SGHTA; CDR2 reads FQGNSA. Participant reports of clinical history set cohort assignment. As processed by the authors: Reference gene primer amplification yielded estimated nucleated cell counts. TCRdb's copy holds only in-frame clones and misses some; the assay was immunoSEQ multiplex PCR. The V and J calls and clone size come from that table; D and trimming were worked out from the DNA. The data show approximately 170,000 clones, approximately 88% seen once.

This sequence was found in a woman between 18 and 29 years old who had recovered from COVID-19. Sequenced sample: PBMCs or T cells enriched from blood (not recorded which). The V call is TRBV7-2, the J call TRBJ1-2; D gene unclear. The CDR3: CASSLALENGYTF. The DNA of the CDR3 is TGTGCCAGCAGCTTAGCGCTGGAGAATGGCTACACCTTC.